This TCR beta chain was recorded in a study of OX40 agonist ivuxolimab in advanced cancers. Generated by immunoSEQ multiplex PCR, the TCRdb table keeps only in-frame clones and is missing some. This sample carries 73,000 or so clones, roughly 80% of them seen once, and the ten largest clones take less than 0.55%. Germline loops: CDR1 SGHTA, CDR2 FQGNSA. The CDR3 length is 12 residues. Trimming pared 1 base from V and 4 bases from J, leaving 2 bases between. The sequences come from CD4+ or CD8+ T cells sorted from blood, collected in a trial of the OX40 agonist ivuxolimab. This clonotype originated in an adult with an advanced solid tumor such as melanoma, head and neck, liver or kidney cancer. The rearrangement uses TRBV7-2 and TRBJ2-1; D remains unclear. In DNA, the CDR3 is TGTGCCAGCAGCTTAGTTTACAATGAGCAGTTCTTC. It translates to CASSLVYNEQFF.